This T cell receptor (beta chain) derives from a study of blood T cells in healthy people across ages. Each sample had at least 6 million PBMCs isolated. At least 5.5 micrograms of total RNA were extracted per sample. The V end lost 2 bases, the J end lost 6 bases, and 8 bases lay between the germline ends. The length of the CDR3 is 13 residues. Per germline, CDR1 MNHEY and CDR2 SMNVEV (reference sequence). This clonotype appeared a few times. Its antigen remains unknown. Whole-study results and caveats: Strongly correlated with naive T cell percentage was TCR beta diversity.

Using a J-beta primer mix together with a sample-barcoded 5' primer, a second PCR was run for roughly 7 to 12 cycles. A template-switch adaptor with 12 random nucleotides tagged each cDNA molecule. A single record per CDR3 protein comes from TCRdb applying MiXCR to the 5' RACE reads. The sample includes more than 800,000 distinct CDR3 sequences, 40% to 55% of them seen just once. What was sequenced was blood. This chain links TRBV27 with TRBJ2-1; D remains ambiguous. This clonotype was obtained from a woman aged 60-75 years in good health. CDR3 protein: CASSLSLSNEQFF. CDR3 sequence (DNA): TGTGCCAGCAGTTTAAGCTTATCCAATGAGCAGTTCTTC.